These 5 T cell receptor beta chains were all obtained from the same sample, sequenced in a study of blood T cell repertoires in COVID-19. Assay: immunoSEQ multiplex PCR; the TCRdb copy retains only in-frame clones and omits some. The sample lists about 70,000 clones, about 86% seen once, with around 10% in the top ten. Sequencing was performed on peripheral blood. These receptor sequences come from a human donor in a cohort sampled during active COVID-19.

This clone was recorded only once. The chain's CDR3 is CASSLGQGNQPQHF. CDR3 in DNA: TGTGCCAGCAGCTTGGGACAGGGGAATCAGCCCCAGCATTTT. V gene TRBV7-9 combines with J gene TRBJ1-5; TRBD1 matches at 10 bases. Looked up from germline, CDR1 is SEHNR and CDR2 is FQNEAQ (reference sequence). CDR3 length: 14 residues. Unmatched junction bases numbered 0, after V lost 3 bases and J lost 4 bases. Supplemented by reference TRBV7-9 and TRBJ1-5, the full variable domain reads DTGVSQNPRHKITKRGQNVTFRCDPISEHNRLYWYRQTLGQGPEFLTYFQNEAQLEKSRLLSDRFSAERPKGSFSTLEIQRTEQGDSAMYLCASSLGQGNQPQHFGDGTRLSIL.

V is TRBV6-5 and J is TRBJ1-1, with D tentatively TRBD1 (6 bases). V gave up 6 bases and J gave up 4 bases, with 12 bases separating them. The CDR3 is 13 amino acids. Germline V gene sequence: CDR1 MNHEY, CDR2 SVGAGI. The CDR3 loop reads CASSRSGATEAFF. The CDR3 DNA is TGTGCCAGCAGCCGCTCAGGGGCCACTGAAGCTTTCTTT.

A few counts support this clone. This chain links TRBV6-2 or TRBV6-3 with TRBJ2-1; D remains unclear. The ends were cut back, 0 bases at V and 9 bases at J, with 9 bases in the middle. This CDR3 spans 13 amino acids. CDR1 and CDR2 (germline): MNHEY, SVGEGT. The CDR3 region is CASSYSSVGEQFF. In nucleotides, the CDR3 is TGTGCCAGCAGTTACTCTTCGGTTGGTGAGCAGTTCTTC.

This chain joins TRBV2 and TRBJ1-1; D is perhaps TRBD1 (6 bases). CDR1 and CDR2 (germline): SNHLY, FYNNEI. Deletions cut 8 bases from V and 1 base from J, with 17 bases between. The CDR3 is 15 residues long. The CDR3 sequence: CASLARGGANTEAFF. The CDR3 region has the DNA TGTGCCAGCCTAGCAAGGGGGGGAGCGAACACTGAAGCTTTCTTT.

The CDR3 is CASGSPPGSTEAFF. The CDR3 nucleotides read TGTGCTAGTGGTTCGCCCCCCGGGAGCACTGAAGCTTTCTTT. The genes are TRBV12-5 and TRBJ1-1; no clear D gene. V was pared by 4 bases and J by 4 bases, with 13 bases between. The germline V gene has CDR1 LGHNT and CDR2 FRNRAP. The CDR3 is 14 residues long.